The sequence of this T cell receptor (beta chain) was determined in a study of T-cell reconstitution after alpha-beta-depleted transplantation in children (dated by TCRdb to the mid-2010s). About the full investigation: T-cell immune reconstitution after TCRalphabeta/CD19-depleted allogeneic hematopoietic cell transplantation in children was quantitatively tracked in the study by means of TCR repertoire profiling.

This clonotype appeared a few times. What this receptor recognizes is not known. Base qualities are missing; no much larger clone stands one base away. Library preparation used PCR. Instrument used: Illumina HiSeq 2500. To normalize quantification of the TCRbeta repertoire, the TCR libraries were built with molecular barcoding that relied on unique molecular identifiers. The public sequencing data were trimmed at Q25 with fastp and processed into clonotypes with MiXCR by TCRdb, which kept only in-frame beta chains. Under each unique CDR3 protein, matching rows form one entry showing the most common genes and DNA. The sample contains roughly 500,000 distinct CDR3 sequences, roughly 18% of them found a single time. More than 2.5% of the sample is in the top ten clones. From V the trimming removes 6 bases and from J it removes 6 bases, while the gene matches leave 5 bases of the junction unaccounted for. From cysteine to phenylalanine, the CDR3 is 14 amino acids long. Only CDR3 DNA remains: 42 bases, in frame from the first base.

The V and J segments used are TRBV12-3 or TRBV12-4 and TRBJ2-5, with 12 bases matching TRBD2. The clonotype originates from a human donor who donated a stem cell graft to a child with acute lymphoblastic leukemia. The specimen comprised PBMCs from the stem cell graft donor, sampled from the stem cell graft. The CDR3 protein: CASRLAGGGKTQYF. The bases read TGTGCCAGCAGACTAGCGGGAGGAGGAAAGACCCAGTACTTC.